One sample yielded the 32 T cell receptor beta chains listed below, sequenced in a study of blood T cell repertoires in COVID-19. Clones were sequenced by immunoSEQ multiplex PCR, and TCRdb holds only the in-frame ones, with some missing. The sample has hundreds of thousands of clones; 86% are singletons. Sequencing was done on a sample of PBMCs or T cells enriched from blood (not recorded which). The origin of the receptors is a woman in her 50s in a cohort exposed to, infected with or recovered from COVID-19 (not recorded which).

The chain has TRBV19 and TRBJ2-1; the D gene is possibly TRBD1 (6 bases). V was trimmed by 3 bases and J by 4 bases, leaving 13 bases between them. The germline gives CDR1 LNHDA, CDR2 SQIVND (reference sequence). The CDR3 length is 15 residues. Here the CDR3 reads CASSIIDRRYNEQFF. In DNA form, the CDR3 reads TGTGCCAGTAGTATTATCGACAGGCGTTACAATGAGCAGTTCTTC.

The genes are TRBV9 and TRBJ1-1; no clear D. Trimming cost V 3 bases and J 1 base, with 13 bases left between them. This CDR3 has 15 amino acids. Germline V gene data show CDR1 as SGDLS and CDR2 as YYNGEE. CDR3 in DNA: TGTGCCAGCAGCGCTCAGGTGTTGGGGAACACTGAAGCTTTCTTT. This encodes CASSAQVLGNTEAFF.

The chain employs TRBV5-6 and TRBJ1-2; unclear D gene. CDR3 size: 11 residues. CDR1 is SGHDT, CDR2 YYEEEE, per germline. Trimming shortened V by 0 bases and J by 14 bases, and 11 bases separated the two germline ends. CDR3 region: CASSLGETGTF. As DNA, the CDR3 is TGTGCCAGCAGCTTGGGAGAGACGGGTACCTTC. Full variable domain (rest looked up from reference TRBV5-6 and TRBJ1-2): DAGVTQSPTHLIKTRGQQVTLRCSPKSGHDTVSWYQQALGQGPQFIFQYYEEEERQRGNFPDRFSGHQFPNYSSELNVNALLLGDSALYLCASSLGETGTFGSGTRLTVV.

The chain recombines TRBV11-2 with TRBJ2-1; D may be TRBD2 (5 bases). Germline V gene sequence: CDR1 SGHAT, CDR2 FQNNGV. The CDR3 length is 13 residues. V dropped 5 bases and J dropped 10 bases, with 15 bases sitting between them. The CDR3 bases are TGTGCCAGCAGCCTAGTAAGGTCGGGGGAGCAGTTCTTC. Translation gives CASSLVRSGEQFF. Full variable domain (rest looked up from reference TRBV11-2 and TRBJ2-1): EAGVAQSPRYKIIEKRQSVAFWCNPISGHATLYWYQQILGQGPKLLIQFQNNGVVDDSQLPKDRFSAERLKGVDSTLKIQPAKLEDSAVYLCASSLVRSGEQFFGPGTRLTVL.

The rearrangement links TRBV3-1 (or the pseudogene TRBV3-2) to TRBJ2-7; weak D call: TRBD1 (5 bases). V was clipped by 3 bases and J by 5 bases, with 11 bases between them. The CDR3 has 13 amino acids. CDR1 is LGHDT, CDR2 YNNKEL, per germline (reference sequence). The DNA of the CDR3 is TGTGCCAGCAGCCATTCCAGGGTGGACGAGCAGTACTTC. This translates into CASSHSRVDEQYF.

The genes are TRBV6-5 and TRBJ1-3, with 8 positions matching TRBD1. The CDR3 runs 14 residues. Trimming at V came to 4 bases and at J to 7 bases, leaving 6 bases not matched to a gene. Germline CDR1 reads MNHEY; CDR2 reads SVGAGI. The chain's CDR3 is CASSWQGAANTIYF. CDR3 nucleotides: TGTGCCAGCAGTTGGCAGGGGGCCGCGAACACCATATATTTT.

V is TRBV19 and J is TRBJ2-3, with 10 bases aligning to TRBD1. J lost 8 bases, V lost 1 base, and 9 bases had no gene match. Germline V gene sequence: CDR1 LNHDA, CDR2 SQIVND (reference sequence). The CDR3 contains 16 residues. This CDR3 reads CASSIGGTGVAGTQYF. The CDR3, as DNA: TGTGCCAGTAGTATAGGTGGGACAGGGGTAGCGGGTACGCAGTATTTT. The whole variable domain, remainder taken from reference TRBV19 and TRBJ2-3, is DGGITQSPKYLFRKEGQNVTLSCEQNLNHDAMYWYRQDPGQGLRLIYYSQIVNDFQKGDIAEGYSVSREKKESFPLTVTSAQKNPTAFYLCASSIGGTGVAGTQYFGPGTRLTVL.

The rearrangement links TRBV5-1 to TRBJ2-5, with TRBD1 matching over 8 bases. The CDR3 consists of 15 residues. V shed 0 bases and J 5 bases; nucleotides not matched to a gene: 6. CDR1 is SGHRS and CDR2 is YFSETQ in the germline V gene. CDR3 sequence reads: CASSLGGQGAETQYF. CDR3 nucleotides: TGCGCCAGCAGCTTGGGAGGTCAGGGGGCTGAGACCCAGTACTTC.

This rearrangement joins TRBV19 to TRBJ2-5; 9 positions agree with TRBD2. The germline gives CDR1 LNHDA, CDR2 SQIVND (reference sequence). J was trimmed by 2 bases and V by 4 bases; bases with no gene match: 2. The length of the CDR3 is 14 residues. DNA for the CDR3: TGTGCCAGTAGTAGAGCGGGGGGACAAGAGACCCAGTACTTC. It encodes CASSRAGGQETQYF.

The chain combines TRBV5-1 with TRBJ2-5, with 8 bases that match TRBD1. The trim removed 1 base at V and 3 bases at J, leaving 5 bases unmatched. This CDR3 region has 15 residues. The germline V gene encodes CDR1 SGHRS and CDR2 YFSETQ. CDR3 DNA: TGCGCCAGCAGCTTGTCCAGGGGGCGCGAAGAGACCCAGTACTTC. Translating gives CASSLSRGREETQYF.

The CDR3 region has the DNA TGTGCCAGCAGCCAGCAGGTCCGCTATGGCTACACCTTC. Amino acid sequence: CASSQQVRYGYTF. The chain uses TRBV12-3 or TRBV12-4 and TRBJ1-2, with unresolved D. The germline V and J ends were trimmed by 6 bases and 4 bases, with 12 bases remaining between them. The CDR3 has 13 residues.

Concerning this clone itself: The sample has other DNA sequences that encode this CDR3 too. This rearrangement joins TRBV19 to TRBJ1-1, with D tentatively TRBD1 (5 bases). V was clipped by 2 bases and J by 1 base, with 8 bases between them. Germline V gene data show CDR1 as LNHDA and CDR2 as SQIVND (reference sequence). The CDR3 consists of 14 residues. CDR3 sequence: CASSIRGGNTEAFF. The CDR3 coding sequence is TGTGCCAGTAGTATACGCGGGGGGAACACTGAAGCTTTCTTT. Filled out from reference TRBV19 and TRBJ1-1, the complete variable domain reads DGGITQSPKYLFRKEGQNVTLSCEQNLNHDAMYWYRQDPGQGLRLIYYSQIVNDFQKGDIAEGYSVSREKKESFPLTVTSAQKNPTAFYLCASSIRGGNTEAFFGQGTRLTVV.

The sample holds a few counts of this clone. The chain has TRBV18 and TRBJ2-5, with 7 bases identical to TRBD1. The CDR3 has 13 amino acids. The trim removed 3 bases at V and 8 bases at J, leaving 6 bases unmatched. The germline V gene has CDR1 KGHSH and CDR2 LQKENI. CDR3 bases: TGTGCCAGCTCACCCGGGACAGATGGAACCCAGTACTTC. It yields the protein CASSPGTDGTQYF.

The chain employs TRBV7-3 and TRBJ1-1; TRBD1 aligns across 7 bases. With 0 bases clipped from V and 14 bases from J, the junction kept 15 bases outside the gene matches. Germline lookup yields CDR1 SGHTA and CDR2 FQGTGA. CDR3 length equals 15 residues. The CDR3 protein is CASSLTRAGVDRVFF. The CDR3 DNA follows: TGTGCCAGCAGCTTAACACGGGCAGGGGTTGACAGGGTATTCTTT.

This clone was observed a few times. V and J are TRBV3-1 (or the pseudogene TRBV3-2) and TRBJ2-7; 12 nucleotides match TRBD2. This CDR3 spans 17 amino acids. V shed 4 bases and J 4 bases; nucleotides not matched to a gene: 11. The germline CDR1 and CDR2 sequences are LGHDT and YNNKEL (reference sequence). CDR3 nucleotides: TGTGCCAGCAGCCGACCCTCTAGCGGGGGGGCCTCTTACGAGCAGTACTTC. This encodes CASSRPSSGGASYEQYF.

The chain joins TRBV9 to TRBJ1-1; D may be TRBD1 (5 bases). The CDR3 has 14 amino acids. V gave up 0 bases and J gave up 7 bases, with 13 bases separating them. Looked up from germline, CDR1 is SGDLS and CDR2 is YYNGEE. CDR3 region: CASSVEQVGGEAFF. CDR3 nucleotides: TGTGCCAGCAGCGTAGAACAGGTGGGCGGTGAAGCTTTCTTT. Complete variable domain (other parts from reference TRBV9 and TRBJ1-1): DSGVTQTPKHLITATGQRVTLRCSPRSGDLSVYWYQQSLDQGLQFLIQYYNGEERAKGNILERFSAQQFPDLHSELNLSSLELGDSALYFCASSVEQVGGEAFFGQGTRLTVV.

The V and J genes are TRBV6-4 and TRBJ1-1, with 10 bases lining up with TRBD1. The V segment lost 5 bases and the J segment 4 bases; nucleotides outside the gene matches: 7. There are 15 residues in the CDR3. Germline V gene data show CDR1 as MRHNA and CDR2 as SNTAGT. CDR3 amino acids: CASSIPGQGITEAFF. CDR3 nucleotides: TGTGCCAGCAGTATACCGGGACAGGGGATCACTGAAGCTTTCTTT.

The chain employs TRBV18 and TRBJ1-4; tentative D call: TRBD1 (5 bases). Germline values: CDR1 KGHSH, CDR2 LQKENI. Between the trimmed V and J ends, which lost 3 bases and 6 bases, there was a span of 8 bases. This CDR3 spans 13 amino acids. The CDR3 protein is CASSPVRDEKLFF. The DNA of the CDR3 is TGTGCCAGCTCACCGGTCAGGGATGAAAAACTGTTTTTT.

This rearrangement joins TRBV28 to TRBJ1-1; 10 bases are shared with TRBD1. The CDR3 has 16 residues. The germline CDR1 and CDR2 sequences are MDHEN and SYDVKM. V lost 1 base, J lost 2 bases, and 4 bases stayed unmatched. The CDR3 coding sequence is TGTGCCAGCAGTTTATTTGGGACAGGGGACAACACTGAAGCTTTCTTT. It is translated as CASSLFGTGDNTEAFF.

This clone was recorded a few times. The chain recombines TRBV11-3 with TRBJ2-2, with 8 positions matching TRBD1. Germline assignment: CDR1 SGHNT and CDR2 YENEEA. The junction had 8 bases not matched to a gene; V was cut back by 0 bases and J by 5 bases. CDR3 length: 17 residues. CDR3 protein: CASSLDPTGGITGELFF. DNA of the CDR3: TGTGCCAGCAGCTTAGATCCTACAGGGGGAATAACCGGGGAGCTGTTTTTT.

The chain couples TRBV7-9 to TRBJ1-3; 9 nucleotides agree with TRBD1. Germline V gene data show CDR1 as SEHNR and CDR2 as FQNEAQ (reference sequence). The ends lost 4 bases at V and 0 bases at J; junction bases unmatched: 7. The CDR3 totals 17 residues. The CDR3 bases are TGTGCCAGCAGCTCCACCGGGACAGGGTTCTCTGGAAACACCATATATTTT. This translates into CASSSTGTGFSGNTIYF.

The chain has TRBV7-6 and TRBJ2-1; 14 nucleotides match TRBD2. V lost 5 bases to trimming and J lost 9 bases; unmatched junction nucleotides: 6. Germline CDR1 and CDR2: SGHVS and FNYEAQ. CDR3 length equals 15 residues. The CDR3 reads CASSARLAGGFEQFF. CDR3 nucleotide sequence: TGTGCCAGCAGCGCCCGACTAGCGGGGGGGTTTGAGCAGTTCTTC.

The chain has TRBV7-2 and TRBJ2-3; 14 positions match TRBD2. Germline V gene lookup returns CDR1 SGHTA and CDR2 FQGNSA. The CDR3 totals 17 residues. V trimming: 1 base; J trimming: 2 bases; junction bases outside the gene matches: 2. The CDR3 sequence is CASSLGLAGGSTDTQYF. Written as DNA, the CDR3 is TGTGCCAGCAGCTTAGGACTAGCGGGGGGGTCCACAGATACGCAGTATTTT.

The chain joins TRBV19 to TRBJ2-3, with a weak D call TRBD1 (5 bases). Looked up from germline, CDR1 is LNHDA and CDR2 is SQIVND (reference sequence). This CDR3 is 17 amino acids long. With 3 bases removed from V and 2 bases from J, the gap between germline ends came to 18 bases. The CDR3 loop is CASSIIRVNGHTDTQYF. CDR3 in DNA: TGTGCCAGTAGTATTATCAGGGTAAACGGTCACACAGATACGCAGTATTTT.

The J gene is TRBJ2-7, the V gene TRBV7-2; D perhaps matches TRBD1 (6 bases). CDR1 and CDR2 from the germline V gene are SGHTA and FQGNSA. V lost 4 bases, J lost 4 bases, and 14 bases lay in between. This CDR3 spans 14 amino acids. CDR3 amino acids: CASSSPGHGYEQYF. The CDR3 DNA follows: TGTGCCAGCAGCTCCCCGGGACATGGTTACGAGCAGTACTTC. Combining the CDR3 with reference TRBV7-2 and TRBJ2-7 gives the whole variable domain GAGVSQSPSNKVTEKGKDVELRCDPISGHTALYWYRQSLGQGLEFLIYFQGNSAPDKSGLPSDRFSAERTGGSVSTLTIQRTQQEDSAVYLCASSSPGHGYEQYFGPGTRLTVT.

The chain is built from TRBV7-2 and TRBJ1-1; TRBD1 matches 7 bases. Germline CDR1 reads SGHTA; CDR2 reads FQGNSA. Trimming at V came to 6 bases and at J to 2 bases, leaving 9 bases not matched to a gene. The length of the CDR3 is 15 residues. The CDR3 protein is CASRVRQGSNTEAFF. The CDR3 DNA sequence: TGTGCCAGCAGAGTTCGACAGGGTTCAAACACTGAAGCTTTCTTT.

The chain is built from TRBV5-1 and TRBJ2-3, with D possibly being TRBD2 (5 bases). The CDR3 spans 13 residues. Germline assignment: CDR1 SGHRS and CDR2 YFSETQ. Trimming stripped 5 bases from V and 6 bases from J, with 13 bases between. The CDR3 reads CASRDGSIDTQYF. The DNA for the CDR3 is TGCGCCAGCAGAGATGGGAGTATTGATACGCAGTATTTT.

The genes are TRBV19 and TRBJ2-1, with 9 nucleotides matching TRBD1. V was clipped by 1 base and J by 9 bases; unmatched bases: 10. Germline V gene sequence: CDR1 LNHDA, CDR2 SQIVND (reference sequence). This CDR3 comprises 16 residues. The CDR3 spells CASSIGGTGPEGEQFF. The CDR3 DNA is TGTGCCAGTAGTATAGGAGGGACAGGGCCCGAGGGTGAGCAGTTCTTC.

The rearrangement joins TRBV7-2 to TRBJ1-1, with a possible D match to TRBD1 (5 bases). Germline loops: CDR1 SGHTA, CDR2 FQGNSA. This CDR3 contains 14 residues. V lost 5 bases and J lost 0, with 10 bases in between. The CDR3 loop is CASSRGQMNTEAFF. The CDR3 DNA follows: TGTGCCAGCAGCCGTGGACAAATGAACACTGAAGCTTTCTTT.

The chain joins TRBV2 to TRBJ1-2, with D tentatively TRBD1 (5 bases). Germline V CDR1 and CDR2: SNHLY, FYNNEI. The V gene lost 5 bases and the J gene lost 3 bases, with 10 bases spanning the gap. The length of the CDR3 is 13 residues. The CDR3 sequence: CASSNGGDYGYTF. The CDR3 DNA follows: TGTGCCAGCAGTAACGGGGGTGACTATGGCTACACCTTC.

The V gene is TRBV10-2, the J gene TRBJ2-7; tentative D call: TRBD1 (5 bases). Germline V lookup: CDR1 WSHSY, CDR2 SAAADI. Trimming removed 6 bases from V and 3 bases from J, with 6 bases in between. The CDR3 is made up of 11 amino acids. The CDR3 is CASSDSYEQYF. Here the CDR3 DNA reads TGCGCCAGCAGCGACAGCTACGAGCAGTACTTC.

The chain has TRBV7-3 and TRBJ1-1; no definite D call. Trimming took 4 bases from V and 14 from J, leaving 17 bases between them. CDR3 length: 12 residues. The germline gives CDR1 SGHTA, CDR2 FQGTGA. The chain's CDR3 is CASSSGEEVPFF. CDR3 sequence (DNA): TGTGCCAGCAGCTCTGGGGAGGAGGTCCCCTTCTTT.